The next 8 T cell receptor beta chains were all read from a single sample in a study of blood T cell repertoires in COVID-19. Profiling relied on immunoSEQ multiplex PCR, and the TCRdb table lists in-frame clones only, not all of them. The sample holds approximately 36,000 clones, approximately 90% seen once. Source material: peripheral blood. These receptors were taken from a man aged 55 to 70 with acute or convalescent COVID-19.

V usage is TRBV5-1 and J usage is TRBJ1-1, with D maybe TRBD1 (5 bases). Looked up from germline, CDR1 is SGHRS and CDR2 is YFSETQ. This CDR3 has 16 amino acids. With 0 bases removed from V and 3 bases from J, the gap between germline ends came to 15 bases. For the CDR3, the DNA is TGCGCCAGCAGCTTGGAAGTAAGGGGAAGGCACACTGAAGCTTTCTTT. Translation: CASSLEVRGRHTEAFF.

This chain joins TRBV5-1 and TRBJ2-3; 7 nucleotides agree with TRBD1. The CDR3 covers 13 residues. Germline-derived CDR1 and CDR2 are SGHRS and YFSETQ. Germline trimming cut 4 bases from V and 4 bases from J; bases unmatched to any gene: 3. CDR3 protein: CASSPTGADTQYF. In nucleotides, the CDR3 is TGCGCCAGCAGCCCAACAGGGGCAGATACGCAGTATTTT.

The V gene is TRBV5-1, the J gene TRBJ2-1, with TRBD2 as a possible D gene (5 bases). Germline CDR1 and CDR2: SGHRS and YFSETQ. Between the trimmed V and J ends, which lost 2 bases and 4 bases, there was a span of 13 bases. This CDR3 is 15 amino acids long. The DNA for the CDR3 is TGCGCCAGCAGCTTCGGAGGCAATCAATACAATGAGCAGTTCTTC. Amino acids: CASSFGGNQYNEQFF.

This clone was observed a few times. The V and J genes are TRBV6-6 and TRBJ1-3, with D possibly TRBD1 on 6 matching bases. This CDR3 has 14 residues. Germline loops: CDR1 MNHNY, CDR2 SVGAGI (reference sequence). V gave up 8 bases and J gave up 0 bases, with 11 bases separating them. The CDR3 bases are TGTGCCAGCCAGGGGCCCAACTCTGGAAACACCATATATTTT. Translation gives CASQGPNSGNTIYF.

The CDR3 region has the DNA TGTGCCAGTAGCAGTCTAGCGGGAGATTTGTACGTC. Translation gives CASSSLAGDLYV. The V call is TRBV19, the J call TRBJ2-7; 10 nucleotides agree with TRBD2. V was pared by 6 bases and J by 12 bases, with 8 bases of the junction left unmatched. The CDR3 totals 12 residues. The germline V gene has CDR1 LNHDA and CDR2 SQIVND (reference sequence).

The CDR3 DNA reads TGTGCCAGTAGTATCAAACCCCTTGCATGCGGGAGTTGGATTAACGAGCAGTACGTC. Protein product: CASSIKPLACGSWINEQYV. The chain is built from TRBV19 and TRBJ2-7; 7 nucleotides agree with TRBD2. There are 19 residues in the CDR3. The trim removed 3 bases at V and 5 bases at J, leaving 22 bases unmatched. Germline V gene data show CDR1 as LNHDA and CDR2 as SQIVND (reference sequence).

The CDR3, as DNA: TGTGCCAGCAGCTCTGGGACTAGCGGGAGGGCGGGGGACAATGAGCAGTTCTTC. Residues: CASSSGTSGRAGDNEQFF. The genes are TRBV5-4 and TRBJ2-1, with 16 bases aligning to TRBD2. Germline CDR1 and CDR2: SGHNT and YYREEE (reference sequence). Germline trimming cut 3 bases from V and 5 bases from J; bases unmatched to any gene: 8. This CDR3 is 18 amino acids long.

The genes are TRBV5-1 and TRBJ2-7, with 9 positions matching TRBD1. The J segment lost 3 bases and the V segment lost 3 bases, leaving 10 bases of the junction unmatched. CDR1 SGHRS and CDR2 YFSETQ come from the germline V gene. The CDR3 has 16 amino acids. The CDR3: CASSSGTGFADYEQYF. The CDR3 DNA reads TGCGCCAGCAGCTCCGGGACAGGGTTTGCCGACTACGAGCAGTACTTC.